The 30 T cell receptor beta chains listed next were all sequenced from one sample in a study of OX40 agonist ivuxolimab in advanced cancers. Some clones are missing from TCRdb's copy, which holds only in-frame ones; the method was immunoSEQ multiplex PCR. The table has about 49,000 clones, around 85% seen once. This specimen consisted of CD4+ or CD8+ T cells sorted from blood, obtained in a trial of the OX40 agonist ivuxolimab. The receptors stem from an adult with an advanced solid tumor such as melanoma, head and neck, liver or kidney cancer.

The CDR3 protein is CASGANPNEKLFF. The CDR3 DNA sequence: TGTGCCAGTGGGGCCAACCCAAATGAAAAACTGTTTTTT. This chain links TRBV27 with TRBJ1-4; possibly TRBD1 for D (5 bases). The CDR3 consists of 13 residues. V shed 9 bases and J shed 5 bases, with 13 bases lying between them. The germline V gene encodes CDR1 MNHEY and CDR2 SMNVEV (reference sequence).

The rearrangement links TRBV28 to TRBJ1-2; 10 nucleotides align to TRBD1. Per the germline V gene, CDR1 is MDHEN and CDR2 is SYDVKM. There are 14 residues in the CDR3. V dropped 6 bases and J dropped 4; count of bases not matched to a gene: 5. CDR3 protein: CASRFRDRGYGYTF. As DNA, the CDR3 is TGTGCCAGCAGGTTTCGGGACAGGGGCTATGGCTACACCTTC.

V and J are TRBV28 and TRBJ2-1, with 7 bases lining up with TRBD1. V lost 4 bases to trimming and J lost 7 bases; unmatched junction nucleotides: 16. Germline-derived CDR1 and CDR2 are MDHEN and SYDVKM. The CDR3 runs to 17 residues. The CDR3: CASSSTTWDSGGNEQFF. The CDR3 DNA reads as TGTGCCAGCAGTTCAACTACCTGGGACAGCGGAGGTAATGAGCAGTTCTTC.

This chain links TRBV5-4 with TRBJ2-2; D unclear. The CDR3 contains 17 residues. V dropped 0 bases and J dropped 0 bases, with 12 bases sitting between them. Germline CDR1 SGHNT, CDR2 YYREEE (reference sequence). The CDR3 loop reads CASSLGANTSNTGELFF. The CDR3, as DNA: TGTGCCAGCAGCTTGGGGGCTAACACCTCGAACACCGGGGAGCTGTTTTTT. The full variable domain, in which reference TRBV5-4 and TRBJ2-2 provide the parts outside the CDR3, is ETGVTQSPTHLIKTRGQQVTLRCSSQSGHNTVSWYQQALGQGPQFIFQYYREEENGRGNFPPRFSGLQFPNYSSELNVNALELDDSALYLCASSLGANTSNTGELFFGEGSRLTVL.

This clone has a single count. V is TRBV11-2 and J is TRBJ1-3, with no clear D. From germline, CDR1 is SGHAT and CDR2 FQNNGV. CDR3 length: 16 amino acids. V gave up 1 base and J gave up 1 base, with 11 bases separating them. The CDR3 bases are TGTGCCAGCAGCTTAGCGGGGTTTTTATCTGGAAACACCATATATTTT. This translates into CASSLAGFLSGNTIYF.

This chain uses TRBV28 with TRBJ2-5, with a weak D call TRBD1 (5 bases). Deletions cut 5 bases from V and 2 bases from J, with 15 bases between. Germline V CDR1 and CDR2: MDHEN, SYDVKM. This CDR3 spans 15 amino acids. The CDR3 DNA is TGTGCCAGCAGTCTTGTACCCCAGGGACAAGAGACCCAGTACTTC. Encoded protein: CASSLVPQGQETQYF.

The CDR3 nucleotides are TGTGCCAGCAGTTTCGGGCTTGGCGAAGCCTACGAGCAGTACTTC. As protein: CASSFGLGEAYEQYF. The chain is built from TRBV6-5 and TRBJ2-7; D uncertain. Trimming removed 4 bases from V and 2 bases from J, with 15 bases in between. CDR3 length: 15 amino acids. The V gene's germline CDR1 is MNHEY and CDR2 SVGAGI.

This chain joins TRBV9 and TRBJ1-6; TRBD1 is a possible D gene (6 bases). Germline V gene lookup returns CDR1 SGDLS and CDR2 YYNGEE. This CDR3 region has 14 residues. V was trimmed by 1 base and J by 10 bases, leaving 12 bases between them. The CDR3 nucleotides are TGTGCCAGCAGCGTAAACAGGGATCGATCACCCCTCCACTTT. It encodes CASSVNRDRSPLHF.

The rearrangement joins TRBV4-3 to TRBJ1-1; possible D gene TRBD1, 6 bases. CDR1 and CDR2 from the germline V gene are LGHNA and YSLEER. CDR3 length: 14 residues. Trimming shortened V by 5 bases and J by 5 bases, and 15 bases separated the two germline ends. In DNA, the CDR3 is TGCGCCAGCAGCTGGGGGCGCGGGGGGACTGAAGCTTTCTTT. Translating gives CASSWGRGGTEAFF.

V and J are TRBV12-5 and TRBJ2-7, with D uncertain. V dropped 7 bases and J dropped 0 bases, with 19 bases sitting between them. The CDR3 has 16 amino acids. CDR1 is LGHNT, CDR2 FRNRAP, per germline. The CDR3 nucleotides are TGTGCTAGTGTCCCCCCGACCCCACGGAGCTCCTACGAGCAGTACGTC. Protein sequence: CASVPPTPRSSYEQYV.

The CDR3 bases are TGTGCCAGCAGCTTGGGGTCCGGCATTCAGTACTTC. Translated, it gives CASSLGSGIQYF. J is TRBJ2-4 and V is TRBV5-8, with no clear D. Germline loops: CDR1 SGHTS, CDR2 YDEGEE. This CDR3 has 12 residues. V was cut by 0 bases and J by 9 bases, with 7 bases left in between.

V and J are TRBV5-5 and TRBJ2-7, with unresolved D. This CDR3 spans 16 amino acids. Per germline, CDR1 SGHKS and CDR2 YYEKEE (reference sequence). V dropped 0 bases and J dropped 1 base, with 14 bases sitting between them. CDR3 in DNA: TGTGCCAGCAGCTTGGTTGGCCAGAGTAATTCCTACGAGCAGTACTTC. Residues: CASSLVGQSNSYEQYF. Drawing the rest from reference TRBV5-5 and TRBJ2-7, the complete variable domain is DAGVTQSPTHLIKTRGQQVTLRCSPISGHKSVSWYQQVLGQGPQFIFQYYEKEERGRGNFPDRFSARQFPNYSSELNVNALLLGDSALYLCASSLVGQSNSYEQYFGPGTRLTVT.

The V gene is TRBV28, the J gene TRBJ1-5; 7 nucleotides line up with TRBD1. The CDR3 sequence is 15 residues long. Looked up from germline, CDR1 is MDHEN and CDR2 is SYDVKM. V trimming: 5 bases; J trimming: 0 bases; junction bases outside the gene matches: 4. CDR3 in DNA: TGTGCCAGCAGTCCGGGACAGAATAGCAATCAGCCCCAGCATTTT. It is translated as CASSPGQNSNQPQHF.

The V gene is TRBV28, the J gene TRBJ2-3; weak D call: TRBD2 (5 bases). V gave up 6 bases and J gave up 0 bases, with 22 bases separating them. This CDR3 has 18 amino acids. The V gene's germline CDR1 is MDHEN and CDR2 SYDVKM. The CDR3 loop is CASSFLMGSGTSTDTQYF. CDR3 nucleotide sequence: TGTGCCAGCAGCTTTTTAATGGGGAGTGGCACTAGCACAGATACGCAGTATTTT.

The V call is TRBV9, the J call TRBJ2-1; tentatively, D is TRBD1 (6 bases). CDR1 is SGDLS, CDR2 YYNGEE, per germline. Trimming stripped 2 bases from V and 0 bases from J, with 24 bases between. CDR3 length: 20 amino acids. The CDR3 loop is CASSVRQSQPGQSSYNEQFF. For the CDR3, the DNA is TGTGCCAGCAGCGTCAGACAGTCTCAGCCGGGACAAAGCTCCTACAATGAGCAGTTCTTC.

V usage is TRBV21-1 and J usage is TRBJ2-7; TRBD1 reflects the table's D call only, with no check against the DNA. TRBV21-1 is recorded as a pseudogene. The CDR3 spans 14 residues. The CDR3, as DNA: TGTGCCAGCAACCCCAGGGGCGGCTCCTACGAGCAGTACGTC. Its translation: CASNPRGGSYEQYV.

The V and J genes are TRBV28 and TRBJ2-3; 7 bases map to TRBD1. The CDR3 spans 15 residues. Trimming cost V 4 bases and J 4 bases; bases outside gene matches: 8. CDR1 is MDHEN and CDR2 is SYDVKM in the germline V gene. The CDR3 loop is CASSSDRPMADTQYF. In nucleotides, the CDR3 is TGTGCCAGCAGTTCGGACAGGCCCATGGCAGATACGCAGTATTTT.

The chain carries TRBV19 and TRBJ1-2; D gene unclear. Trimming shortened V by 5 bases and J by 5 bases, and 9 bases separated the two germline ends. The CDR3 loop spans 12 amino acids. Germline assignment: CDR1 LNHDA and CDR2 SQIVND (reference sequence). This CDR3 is CASSEDYYGYTF. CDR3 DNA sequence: TGTGCCAGTAGTGAGGACTATTATGGCTACACCTTC. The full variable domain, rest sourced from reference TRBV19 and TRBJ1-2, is DGGITQSPKYLFRKEGQNVTLSCEQNLNHDAMYWYRQDPGQGLRLIYYSQIVNDFQKGDIAEGYSVSREKKESFPLTVTSAQKNPTAFYLCASSEDYYGYTFGSGTRLTVV.

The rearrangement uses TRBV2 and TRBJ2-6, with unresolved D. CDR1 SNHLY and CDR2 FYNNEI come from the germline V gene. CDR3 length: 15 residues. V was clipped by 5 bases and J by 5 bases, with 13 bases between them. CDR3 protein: CASSPLQSRANVLTF. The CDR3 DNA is TGTGCCAGCAGTCCTTTACAAAGTCGGGCCAACGTCCTGACTTTC.

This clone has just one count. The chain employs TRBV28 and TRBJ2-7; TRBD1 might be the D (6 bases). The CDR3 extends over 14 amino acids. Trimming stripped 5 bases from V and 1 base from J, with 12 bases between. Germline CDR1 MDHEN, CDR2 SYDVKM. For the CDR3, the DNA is TGTGCCAGCAGTCTAACAACAGGGTCCTACGAGCAGTACTTC. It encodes CASSLTTGSYEQYF.

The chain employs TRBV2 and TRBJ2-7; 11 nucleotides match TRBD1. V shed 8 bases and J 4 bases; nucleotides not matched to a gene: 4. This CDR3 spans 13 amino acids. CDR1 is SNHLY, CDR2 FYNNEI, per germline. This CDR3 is CASFGTGGYEQYF. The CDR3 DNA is TGTGCCAGCTTCGGGACAGGGGGGTACGAGCAGTACTTC. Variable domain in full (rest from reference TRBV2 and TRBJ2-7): EPEVTQTPSHQVTQMGQEVILRCVPISNHLYFYWYRQILGQKVEFLVSFYNNEISEKSEIFDDQFSVERPDGSNFTLKIRSTKLEDSAMYFCASFGTGGYEQYFGPGTRLTVT.

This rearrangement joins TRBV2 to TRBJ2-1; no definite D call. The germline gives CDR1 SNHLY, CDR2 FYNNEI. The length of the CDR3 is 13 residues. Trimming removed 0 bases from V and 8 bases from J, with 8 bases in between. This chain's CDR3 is CASSEALLYEQFF. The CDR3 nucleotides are TGTGCCAGCAGTGAAGCGCTTCTATATGAGCAGTTCTTC. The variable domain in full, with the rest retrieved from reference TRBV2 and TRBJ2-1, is EPEVTQTPSHQVTQMGQEVILRCVPISNHLYFYWYRQILGQKVEFLVSFYNNEISEKSEIFDDQFSVERPDGSNFTLKIRSTKLEDSAMYFCASSEALLYEQFFGPGTRLTVL.

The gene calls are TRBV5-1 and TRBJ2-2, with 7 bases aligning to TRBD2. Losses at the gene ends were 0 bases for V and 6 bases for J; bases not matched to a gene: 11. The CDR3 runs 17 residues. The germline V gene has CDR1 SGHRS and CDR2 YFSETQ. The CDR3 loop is CASSLEVAGEFPGELFF. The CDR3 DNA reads TGCGCCAGCAGCTTGGAAGTTGCGGGGGAGTTCCCCGGGGAGCTGTTTTTT.

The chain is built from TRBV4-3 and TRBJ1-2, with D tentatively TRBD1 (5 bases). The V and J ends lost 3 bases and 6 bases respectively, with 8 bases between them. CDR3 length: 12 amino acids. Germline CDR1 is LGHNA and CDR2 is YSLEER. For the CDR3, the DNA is TGCGCCAGCAGCCACGGGGGAGATGGCTACACCTTC. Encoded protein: CASSHGGDGYTF.

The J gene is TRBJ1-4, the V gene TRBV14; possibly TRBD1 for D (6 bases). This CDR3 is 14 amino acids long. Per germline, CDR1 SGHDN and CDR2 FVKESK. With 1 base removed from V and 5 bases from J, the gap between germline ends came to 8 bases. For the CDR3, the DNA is TGTGCCAGCAGCCAAGGGGGGCTCAATGAAAAACTGTTTTTT. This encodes CASSQGGLNEKLFF.

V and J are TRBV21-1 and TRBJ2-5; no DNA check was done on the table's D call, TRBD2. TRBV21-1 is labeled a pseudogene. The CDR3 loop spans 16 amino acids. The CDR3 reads CASSNLTSGGEETQYF. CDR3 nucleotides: TGTGCCAGCAGCAACCTGACTAGCGGGGGGGAAGAGACCCAGTACTTC.

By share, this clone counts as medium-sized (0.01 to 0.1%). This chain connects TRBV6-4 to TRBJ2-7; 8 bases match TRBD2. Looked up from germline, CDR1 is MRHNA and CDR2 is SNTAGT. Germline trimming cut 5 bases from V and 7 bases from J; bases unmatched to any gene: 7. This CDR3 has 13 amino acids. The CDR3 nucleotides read TGTGCCAGCAGTCTCGGGGGGGGAGAAGAGCAGTACTTC. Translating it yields CASSLGGGEEQYF.

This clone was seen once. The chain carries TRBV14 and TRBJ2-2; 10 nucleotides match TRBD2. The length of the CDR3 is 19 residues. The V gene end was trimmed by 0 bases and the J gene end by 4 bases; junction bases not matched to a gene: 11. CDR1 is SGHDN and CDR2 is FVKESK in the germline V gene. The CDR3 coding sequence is TGTGCCAGCAGCCAAGATTGGAGCGGGGGGGCCGTTGGCACCGGGGAGCTGTTTTTT. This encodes CASSQDWSGGAVGTGELFF.

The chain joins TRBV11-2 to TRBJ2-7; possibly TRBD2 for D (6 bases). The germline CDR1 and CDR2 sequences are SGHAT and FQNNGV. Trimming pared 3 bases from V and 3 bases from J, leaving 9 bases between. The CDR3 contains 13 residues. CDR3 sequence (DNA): TGTGCCAGCAGCTTTGGGACTCTCTACGAGCAGTACGTC. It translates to CASSFGTLYEQYV.

The CDR3 DNA reads as TGTGCCAGCAGTTTATACTCCCGCAGGGTCCACGAGCAGTACTTC. Its translation is CASSLYSRRVHEQYF. The chain recombines TRBV27 with TRBJ2-7; TRBD1 might be the D (5 bases). Germline CDR1 reads MNHEY; CDR2 reads SMNVEV (reference sequence). V lost 1 base to trimming and J lost 5 bases, with 15 bases between them. The CDR3 is 15 amino acids.